This T cell receptor beta chain was observed in a study of shared T cell receptors in the human thymus. The repertoire was sequenced with immunoSEQ multiplex PCR; TCRdb's copy has only in-frame clones and lacks some. Here the sample spans about 380,000 clones, more than 85% being singletons. The CDR3 consists of 17 residues. The germline V and J ends were trimmed by 3 bases and 1 base, with 18 bases remaining between them. Germline assignment: CDR1 MDHEN and CDR2 SYDVKM. The source of this sequence is a human donor. Sample: thymocytes. The chain links TRBV28 to TRBJ2-5; D ambiguous. The CDR3 is CASSFQRRHLLQETQYF. The CDR3 DNA reads TGTGCCAGCAGTTTCCAACGTCGACACCTCCTCCAAGAGACCCAGTACTTC.